The rows below give T cell receptor beta chains drawn from one sample of a study of blood T cell repertoires in COVID-19. The assay was immunoSEQ multiplex PCR, and TCRdb's table has in-frame clones only and misses some. The sample contains fewer than 250,000 clones, around 87% of which appear only once. Sequencing was performed on PBMCs or T cells enriched from blood (not recorded which). These receptors were collected from a man between 25 and 39 years old in a cohort exposed to, infected with or recovered from COVID-19 (not recorded which). The CDR3 runs from the conserved cysteine through the conserved F or W. D genes are given only for firm matches. For some rows the clone size is stated as once, few or many, or as a class when expanded; others skip it.

TRBD1	TRBJ1-1	TRBV18	few	TGTGCCAGCTCACCTTGGGACAGCCTTGAAGCTTTCTTT	CASSPWDSLEAFF
.	TRBJ2-7	TRBV6-1	.	TGTGCCAGCAGTGAACCAGGGATCGCGTACGAGCAGTACTTC	CASSEPGIAYEQYF
TRBD2	TRBJ2-7	TRBV11-3	.	TGTGCCAGCAGCTTAACCCCCTGGGGGTTGGGGCTAGCGGGAGACTACGAGCAGTACTTC	CASSLTPWGLGLAGDYEQYF
TRBD1	TRBJ1-3	TRBV6-6	.	TGTGCCAGCAGTTCCGGACAGGGTGAAAACACCATATATTTT	CASSSGQGENTIYF
TRBD1	TRBJ2-1	TRBV7-2	once	TGTGCCAGCAGTCACGGCGTGCAGGGGGCCTACAATGAGCAGTTCTTC	CASSHGVQGAYNEQFF
.	TRBJ2-1	TRBV7-9	.	TGTGCCAGCAGCTTACTACAGAACAATGAGCAGTTCTTC	CASSLLQNNEQFF
.	TRBJ2-7	TRBV27	.	TGTGCCAGCAGTTTTTGGGAGACCGACGAGCAGTACTTC	CASSFWETDEQYF
.	TRBJ2-3	TRBV28	.	TGTGCCAGCAGTTTATTCTCCCTGGAGAAACCAGATACGCAGTATTTT	CASSLFSLEKPDTQYF
.	TRBJ2-1	TRBV28	.	TGTGCCAGCAGTTCCCAGGAGGCAGGTGAGCAGTTCTTC	CASSSQEAGEQFF
.	TRBJ2-4	TRBV27	.	TGTGCCAGCAGTTTAACAAGCCGGGGAAGGAGACTAGCCAAAAACATTCAGTACTTC	CASSLTSRGRRLAKNIQYF
.	TRBJ2-3	TRBV2	medium-sized	TGTGCCAGCAGTGCCCCAGGGGCTCTGGATACGCAGTATTTT	CASSAPGALDTQYF
TRBD2	TRBJ2-7	TRBV7-9	.	TGTGCCAGCAGCTACCCGGGTACAGCGGGAAAGTACGAGCAGTACTTC	CASSYPGTAGKYEQYF
.	TRBJ2-7	TRBV27	.	TGTGCCGTTGGGGGCGAGGGCTCCTACGAGCAGTACTTC	CAVGGEGSYEQYF
TRBD2	TRBJ2-1	TRBV6-5	.	TGTGCCAGCAGTCCCGGACTAGCGGGAGATGATGAGCAGTTCTTC	CASSPGLAGDDEQFF
.	TRBJ1-3	TRBV15	.	TGTGCCACCAGCAGAGATGGAGGGGTAGCTGGAAACACCATATATTTT	CATSRDGGVAGNTIYF
TRBD1	TRBJ1-2	TRBV6-5	once	TGTGCCAGCAGTAGGGACAGCTCCTATGGCTACACCTTC	CASSRDSSYGYTF
.	TRBJ1-6	TRBV6-8	.	TGTGCCAGCAGTACGGTCCCCTCTTATGATTCACCCCTCCACTTT	CASSTVPSYDSPLHF
TRBD1	TRBJ1-4	TRBV5-1	once	TGCGCCAGCAGCTTGGGGGACAGCTCAACTAATGAAAAACTGTTTTTT	CASSLGDSSTNEKLFF
.	TRBJ1-2	TRBV24-1	once	TGTGCCACCAGTGATTCCACAGGGCGCTCCTATGGCTACACCTTC	CATSDSTGRSYGYTF
.	TRBJ2-1	TRBV28	.	TGTGCCAGCAGTTCCTCGACTCGCAATGAGCAGTTCTTC	CASSSSTRNEQFF
.	TRBJ2-5	TRBV7-9	.	TGTGCCAGCAGCTTCTTAGGAGGGGCCGGGGAAGAGACCCAGTACTTC	CASSFLGGAGEETQYF
TRBD2	TRBJ2-1	TRBV28	.	TGTGCCAGCAGTCCACCGGGACTAGCGGGGATCAATGAGCAGTTCTTC	CASSPPGLAGINEQFF
.	TRBJ2-7	TRBV12-3/TRBV12-4	.	TGTGCCAGCAGTTTGGGCGCCGCCTACGAGCAGTACTTC	CASSLGAAYEQYF
TRBD1	TRBJ2-7	TRBV18	.	TGTGCCAGCTCGTACGCGACAGGGGGCGAGCAGTACTTC	CASSYATGGEQYF
.	TRBJ2-1	TRBV6-1	.	TGTGCCAGCAGTGAATCTATCCGGGGGAGCTCCTACAATGAGCAGTTCTTC	CASSESIRGSSYNEQFF
.	TRBJ1-2	TRBV14	.	TGTGCCAGCAGCCAAGATAGGACAGCCCTCTATGGCTACACCTTC	CASSQDRTALYGYTF
.	TRBJ1-1	TRBV2	.	TGTGCCAGCAGTCAACATCCTAACACTGAAGCTTTCTTT	CASSQHPNTEAFF
.	TRBJ1-1	TRBV5-8	few	TGTGCCAGCAGCTCCCTAACCCTCGGGTTGCTGAACACTGAAGCTTTCTTT	CASSSLTLGLLNTEAFF
.	TRBJ2-2	TRBV27	few	TGTGCCAGCAGTCACCGGGTCCAAGGCACCGGGGAGCTGTTTTTT	CASSHRVQGTGELFF
TRBD1	TRBJ1-6	TRBV28	.	TGTGCCAGCAGACCTAGGGGGCAAGGGACCTATAATTCACCCCTCCACTTT	CASRPRGQGTYNSPLHF
TRBD1	TRBJ2-7	TRBV7-9	.	TGTGCCAGCAGCGCTAAGGGACAGGGGGCCGCCTACGAGCAGTACTTC	CASSAKGQGAAYEQYF
.	TRBJ1-6	TRBV7-3	.	TGTGCCAGCACCACCGCCCCGGGGTCACCCCTCCACTTT	CASTTAPGSPLHF
.	TRBJ1-5	TRBV28	.	TGTGCCACACACCCCGGGGGTGGGGAGTGGCCCCAGCATTTT	CATHPGGGEWPQHF
TRBD2	TRBJ2-2	TRBV5-1	.	TGCGCCAGCAGTTTTGGAGCGGGAGTTACCGGGGAGCTGTTTTTT	CASSFGAGVTGELFF
TRBD2	TRBJ2-7	TRBV7-2	.	TGTGCCAGCAGCCTACTAGCGGGAGGTTTAGTCGCCTACGAGCAGTACTTC	CASSLLAGGLVAYEQYF
.	TRBJ2-4	TRBV5-5	.	TGTGCCAGCAGCAGAATAGAGGAAATAGCCAAAAACATTCAGTACTTC	CASSRIEEIAKNIQYF
TRBD1	TRBJ2-2	TRBV19	.	TGTGCCAGTAGTAACTCCGGGACAGTGAAAACCGGGGAGCTGTTTTTT	CASSNSGTVKTGELFF
.	TRBJ1-5	TRBV27	.	TGTGCCAGCAGTTTGGCCGGAGTAGATCAGCCCCAGCATTTT	CASSLAGVDQPQHF
.	TRBJ2-3	TRBV7-2	.	TGTGCCAGCAGCTTAGGGGCCGGAGATACGCAGTATTTT	CASSLGAGDTQYF
TRBD1	TRBJ1-1	TRBV5-4	.	TGTGCCAGCAGCTCATCCACGACAGGGGGTCCCCCTGAAGCTTTCTTT	CASSSSTTGGPPEAFF
.	TRBJ2-7	TRBV2	once	TGTGCCAGCAGTGAAGTTCGCGGGTGGAGCTCCTACGAGCAGTACTTC	CASSEVRGWSSYEQYF
TRBD1	TRBJ1-4	TRBV4-2	.	TGTGCCAGCAGCCACCCGGGACAGGGTTTGCAAGGGGATGAAAAACTGTTTTTT	CASSHPGQGLQGDEKLFF
.	TRBJ1-1	TRBV5-1	.	TGCGCCAGCAGCTTAAGGGAGGGGAACACTGAAGCTTTCTTT	CASSLREGNTEAFF
TRBD1	TRBJ1-2	TRBV4-2	.	TGTGCCAGCAGCCACTCAACCGGGACAGGGAACTATGGCTACACCTTC	CASSHSTGTGNYGYTF
TRBD1	TRBJ1-1	TRBV28	.	TGTGCCAGCCTGGACAGGCCCACTGAAGCTTTCTTT	CASLDRPTEAFF
.	TRBJ1-2	TRBV5-1	.	TGCGCCAGCAGCTTGGCCCAGAAATATGGCTACACCTTC	CASSLAQKYGYTF
TRBD1	TRBJ2-5	TRBV29-1	.	TGCAGCGTTGAATATACAGGGGGAATGGAGACCCAGTACTTC	CSVEYTGGMETQYF
.	TRBJ2-7	TRBV7-9	.	TGTGCCAGCGCGGTCACCTACGAGCAGTACTTC	CASAVTYEQYF
.	TRBJ2-1	TRBV5-1	.	TGCGCCAGCAGCTTGGTGCGGAGCGGCTCCTACAATGAGCAGTTCTTC	CASSLVRSGSYNEQFF
TRBD2	TRBJ2-1	TRBV7-9	once	TGTGCCAGCAGCGCAACTAGCGGGGCCTACAATGAGCAGTTCTTC	CASSATSGAYNEQFF
.	TRBJ1-3	TRBV24-1	.	TGTGCCACCAGTGATGCCCTGCCGGGGAAGAATGGAAACACCATATATTTT	CATSDALPGKNGNTIYF
TRBD2	TRBJ2-5	TRBV7-9	many	TGTGCCAGCAGCTTCCTAGCGGGAGCCCAAGAGACCCAGTACTTC	CASSFLAGAQETQYF
TRBD2	TRBJ2-1	TRBV2	.	TGTGCCAGCAACCTAATTCCGACTAGCGGGATAGCAGACAATGAGCAGTTCTTC	CASNLIPTSGIADNEQFF